Given below is one TCR beta chain in context. From germline, CDR1 is SGDLS and CDR2 YYNGEE. The CDR3 runs to 16 residues. Trimming removed 4 bases from V and 4 bases from J; junction bases left unmatched: 11. The sample originates from a study of blood T cell repertoires in COVID-19. Study summary: Acute and convalescent COVID-19 specimens originated in the United States, Italy and Spain. PBMCs, B-cell-depleted T cells, or T cells provided the cDNA or gDNA that made up the material.

As originally analysed: Estimates of nucleated cell counts were drawn from the amplification of reference gene primers. This table comes from immunoSEQ multiplex PCR, and its TCRdb copy is limited to in-frame clones, with some not included. V, J and clone size are those of that table, while D and trimming were read from the DNA. Counted here are about 94,000 clones, around 87% occurring once; the ten biggest clones make up approximately 8%. Sample: peripheral blood. The origin of this receptor is a human donor with acute or convalescent COVID-19. The donor label of this sample is uncertain. V gene TRBV9 combines with J gene TRBJ2-1, with 7 bases lining up with TRBD1. CDR3 amino acids: CASSPRGLVAYNEQFF. In nucleotides, the CDR3 is TGTGCCAGCAGCCCGAGGGGGCTGGTTGCGTACAATGAGCAGTTCTTC.